These 27 T cell receptor beta chains originate from one sample sequenced in a study of read filtering for tumor transcriptome and immune sequencing. Molecular barcoded adaptors covering alpha/delta and beta/gamma chains were used on roughly 400 ng RNA. Each CDR3 protein is one row after TCRdb ran MiXCR on the reads. The data show around 50,000 distinct CDR3 sequences, 12% seen once. What was sequenced was a population of CD138-negative cells sorted from bone marrow. The receptor set was obtained from a donor aged 40 or older with multiple myeloma.

This clonotype was seen ten or more times. The CDR3 loop is CASIETSGSYEQYF. CDR3 DNA sequence: TGTGCCAGCATCGAGACTAGCGGCTCCTACGAGCAGTACTTC. The J gene is TRBJ2-7, the V gene TRBV6-5, with TRBD2 identical over 9 bases. V lost 7 bases to trimming and J lost 0 bases; unmatched junction nucleotides: 4. CDR1 and CDR2 from the germline V gene are MNHEY and SVGAGI. The CDR3 loop spans 14 amino acids.

This clonotype was detected many times. The chain links TRBV9 to TRBJ1-1; 10 nucleotides match TRBD1. The CDR3 is 15 amino acids. The germline V gene encodes CDR1 SGDLS and CDR2 YYNGEE. The V segment lost 4 bases and the J segment 4 bases; nucleotides outside the gene matches: 7. The CDR3 region is CASSPRDRGGTEAFF. The CDR3, as DNA: TGTGCCAGCAGCCCCCGGGACAGGGGAGGCACTGAAGCTTTCTTT.

The chain has TRBV5-1 and TRBJ2-1; D gene ambiguous. With 0 bases removed from V and 7 bases from J, the gap between germline ends came to 2 bases. The germline V gene has CDR1 SGHRS and CDR2 YFSETQ. The CDR3 totals 11 residues. For the CDR3, the DNA is TGCGCCAGCAGCTTGGCAAATGAGCAGTTCTTC. This sequence encodes CASSLANEQFF.

For this clonotype: A read error may explain this, as a much larger clone is one base away. The chain employs TRBV5-1 and TRBJ2-5; the D is unclear. Per germline, CDR1 SGHRS and CDR2 YFSETQ. Trimming stripped 4 bases from V and 4 bases from J, with 11 bases between. The CDR3 totals 13 residues. The CDR3 reads CASSVTRGETQYF. CDR3 DNA: TGCGCCAGCAGCGTGACCCGCGGAGAGACCCAGTACTTC.

This clonotype was counted many times. The chain employs TRBV12-3 or TRBV12-4 and TRBJ2-2; 9 nucleotides align to TRBD1. This CDR3 has 15 amino acids. J lost 8 bases, V lost 6 bases, and 10 bases had no gene match. The CDR3 protein is CASRPGQGSSGELFF. CDR3 DNA sequence: TGTGCCAGCAGACCGGGACAGGGCTCTTCTGGGGAGCTGTTTTTT.

This clonotype was observed many times. The chain combines TRBV20-1 with TRBJ1-5; TRBD1 matches at 12 bases. V shed 3 bases, J shed 1 base, and the junction held 7 bases outside the gene matches. CDR3 length: 17 residues. Germline V gene data show CDR1 as DFQATT and CDR2 as SNEGSKA (reference sequence). The CDR3 region has the DNA TGCAGTGCTAGTAAGGGACAGGGGGCGAGGAGCAATCAGCCCCAGCATTTT. It translates to CSASKGQGARSNQPQHF.

This clonotype was counted many times. The chain has TRBV18 and TRBJ2-3; a possible D gene is TRBD1 (5 bases). Germline V lookup: CDR1 KGHSH, CDR2 LQKENI. The V end lost 3 bases, the J end lost 5 bases, and 18 bases lay between the germline ends. CDR3 size: 16 residues. CDR3 bases: TGTGCCAGCTCACCCCTCGGACATGATCCTGGAGATACGCAGTATTTT. Its translation is CASSPLGHDPGDTQYF. The complete variable domain, with remaining parts taken from reference TRBV18 and TRBJ2-3, reads NAGVMQNPRHLVRRRGQEARLRCSPMKGHSHVYWYRQLPEEGLKFMVYLQKENIIDESGMPKERFSAEFPKEGPSILRIQQVVRGDSAAYFCASSPLGHDPGDTQYFGPGTRLTVL.

The chain recombines TRBV10-2 with TRBJ2-3; 10 positions agree with TRBD2. The CDR3 runs to 14 residues. Germline trimming cut 8 bases from V and 4 bases from J; bases unmatched to any gene: 6. Germline-derived CDR1 and CDR2 are WSHSY and SAAADI. In DNA form, the CDR3 reads TGCGCCAGCGGGGCTAGCGGGGGATCAGATACGCAGTATTTT. The encoded protein is CASGASGGSDTQYF.

Note on this clonotype: A read error is possible here, since a much larger clone lies one base away. J is TRBJ2-5 and V is TRBV11-3; perhaps D is TRBD1 or TRBD2 (7 bases each). The CDR3 has 15 amino acids. V lost 5 bases and J lost 4, with 17 bases in between. CDR1 and CDR2 (germline): SGHNT, YENEEA. The CDR3 sequence: CASSPGGGGRETQYF. The CDR3, as DNA: TGTGCCAGCAGCCCCGGGGGAGGGGGCCGAGAGACCCAGTACTTC.

CDR3: CASSLGGTLGGYTF. In DNA, the CDR3 is TGTGCCAGCAGCTTAGGGGGAACCCTCGGAGGCTACACCTTC. The genes are TRBV7-9 and TRBJ1-2; D is unclear. Trimming removed 1 base from V and 8 bases from J, with 14 bases in between. The CDR3 is 14 residues long. Germline values: CDR1 SEHNR, CDR2 FQNEAQ (reference sequence). Variable domain in full (rest from reference TRBV7-9 and TRBJ1-2): DTGVSQNPRHKITKRGQNVTFRCDPISEHNRLYWYRQTLGQGPEFLTYFQNEAQLEKSRLLSDRFSAERPKGSFSTLEIQRTEQGDSAMYLCASSLGGTLGGYTFGSGTRLTVV.

Points on this clonotype: A much more abundant neighbour one base away suggests this may be a read error. J is TRBJ2-7 and V is TRBV29-1; a possible D gene is TRBD1 (7 bases). The CDR3 is 13 residues long. CDR1 is SQVTM, CDR2 ANQGSEA, per germline. The CDR3 is CGVDGGGDYEQYF. CDR3 bases: TGCGGCGTTGACGGAGGGGGCGATTACGAGCAGTACTTC.

This clonotype has at least ten counts. V usage is TRBV20-1 and J usage is TRBJ1-5; D ambiguous. V was shortened by 7 bases and J by 4 bases, with 11 bases between the two germline ends. Germline values: CDR1 DFQATT, CDR2 SNEGSKA (reference sequence). The CDR3 length is 12 residues. CDR3 DNA sequence: TGCAGTGTTTGGGGTGTTAATCAGCCCCAGCATTTT. It codes for CSVWGVNQPQHF.

This clonotype was found many times. The chain is built from TRBV5-1 and TRBJ1-6, with 9 bases lining up with TRBD1. The germline gives CDR1 SGHRS, CDR2 YFSETQ. This CDR3 contains 16 residues. The junction had 11 bases not matched to a gene; V was cut back by 4 bases and J by 9 bases. The chain's CDR3 is CASSRDVGQGSSPLHF. CDR3 DNA sequence: TGCGCCAGCAGCCGAGATGTGGGACAGGGAAGTTCACCCCTCCACTTT.

This clonotype was counted at least ten times. This chain connects TRBV6-1 to TRBJ1-1; no definite D call. CDR1 and CDR2 from the germline V gene are MNHNS and SASEGT. This CDR3 has 13 residues. Between the trimmed V and J ends, which lost 7 bases and 1 base, there was a span of 10 bases. As DNA, the CDR3 is TGTGCCAGCACTATAGGCGAGAACACTGAAGCTTTCTTT. This sequence encodes CASTIGENTEAFF.

The table lists this clonotype with many counts. V and J are TRBV14 and TRBJ1-1; unclear D gene. V was trimmed by 0 bases and J by 2 bases, leaving 13 bases between them. Germline loops: CDR1 SGHDN, CDR2 FVKESK. This CDR3 spans 16 amino acids. The CDR3 DNA reads as TGTGCCAGCAGCCAAGATTCCAGAATCAGTAACACTGAAGCTTTCTTT. This sequence encodes CASSQDSRISNTEAFF.

This clonotype occurred many times. The CDR3 DNA sequence: TGTGCCAGCAGCCCGATGTTCGGAGATACGCAGTATTTT. Protein product: CASSPMFGDTQYF. J is TRBJ2-3 and V is TRBV11-2; D unresolved. Between the trimmed V and J ends, which lost 5 bases and 5 bases, there was a span of 11 bases. CDR1 and CDR2 from the germline V gene are SGHAT and FQNNGV. This CDR3 is 13 amino acids long.

V and J are TRBV5-7 and TRBJ2-7; no definite D call. TRBV5-7 counts as an open reading frame of uncertain function. This CDR3 is 15 amino acids long. V lost 0 bases and J 0 bases, leaving 10 bases between the germline ends. CDR3 loop: CASSLGHYLSYEQYF. In DNA, the CDR3 is TGTGCCAGCAGCTTGGGACATTACCTCTCCTACGAGCAGTACTTC.

This clonotype came up many times. The chain joins TRBV2 to TRBJ2-7; D ambiguous. CDR1 SNHLY and CDR2 FYNNEI come from the germline V gene. The CDR3 covers 13 residues. The germline V and J ends were trimmed by 5 bases and 0 bases, with 8 bases remaining between them. CDR3 DNA sequence: TGTGCCAGCAGTCCTGGAGCCTCCTACGAGCAGTACTTC. This codes for CASSPGASYEQYF.

This clonotype was picked up many times. The chain joins TRBV3-1 to TRBJ2-3; D remains unclear. The CDR3 extends over 16 amino acids. Looked up from germline, CDR1 is LGHDT and CDR2 is YNNKEL (reference sequence). The V end was cut by 4 bases, the J end by 2 bases, with 16 bases between. The CDR3 sequence is CASSPGKQGITDTQYF. In nucleotides, the CDR3 is TGTGCCAGCAGCCCCGGTAAGCAAGGAATCACAGATACGCAGTATTTT.

This clonotype has a count of ten or more. The V call is TRBV4-1, the J call TRBJ2-2, with D perhaps assigned TRBD1 or TRBD2 (5 bases each). Trimming removed 0 bases at V and 7 bases at J, with 15 bases between. The CDR3 is 16 amino acids. The germline V gene has CDR1 MGHRA and CDR2 YSYEKL. CDR3 amino acids: CASSQEIRGRLGELFF. DNA for the CDR3: TGCGCCAGCAGCCAAGAAATTCGGGGACGGCTCGGGGAGCTGTTTTTT.

This clonotype came up many times. The rearrangement links TRBV6-2 or TRBV6-3 to TRBJ1-5; no firm D call. CDR3 size: 14 residues. CDR1 and CDR2 (germline): MNHEY, SVGEGT. The V end lost 7 bases, the J end lost 4 bases, and 14 bases lay between the germline ends. The CDR3 region has the DNA TGTGCCAGCACTCTCGGACGGCTAAATCAGCCCCAGCATTTT. Translated, it gives CASTLGRLNQPQHF.

There are many counts of this clonotype. J is TRBJ2-7 and V is TRBV9; possible D gene TRBD1, 5 bases. The CDR3 runs to 14 residues. Germline V gene data show CDR1 as SGDLS and CDR2 as YYNGEE. Trimming took 4 bases from V and 3 from J, leaving 14 bases between them. This CDR3 reads CASSQGQGNYEQYF. Here the CDR3 DNA reads TGTGCCAGCAGCCAAGGGCAGGGAAACTACGAGCAGTACTTC. The full variable domain, its missing parts supplied by reference TRBV9 and TRBJ2-7, is DSGVTQTPKHLITATGQRVTLRCSPRSGDLSVYWYQQSLDQGLQFLIQYYNGEERAKGNILERFSAQQFPDLHSELNLSSLELGDSALYFCASSQGQGNYEQYFGPGTRLTVT.

This clonotype occurred a few times. One end of the junction is discordant with germline, which a read error may explain. CDR3 bases: TGTGCCAGCAGCAAGATCACAGGGGAGAGCACTGGAGCTTTCTTT. This encodes CASSKITGESTGAFF. J is TRBJ1-1 and V is TRBV7-9, with 7 bases fitting TRBD1. Germline V gene lookup returns CDR1 SEHNR and CDR2 FQNEAQ (reference sequence). The CDR3 runs 15 residues.

This clonotype came up once. This may come from a read error, since a much larger clone is one base off. The rearrangement uses TRBV5-1 and TRBJ1-1, with D uncertain. This CDR3 is 14 amino acids long. Germline CDR1 is SGHRS and CDR2 is YFSETQ. CDR3 residues: CASGFAQANTEAFF. DNA of the CDR3: TGTGCCAGCGGCTTCGCGCAGGCAAACACTGAAGCTTTCTTT.

This clonotype appeared many times. The V call is TRBV7-8, the J call TRBJ1-5, with TRBD1 matching over 7 bases. This CDR3 has 15 residues. Germline V gene sequence: CDR1 SGHVS, CDR2 FQNEAQ. V shed 3 bases and J 6 bases; nucleotides not matched to a gene: 8. CDR3 sequence: CASSFTGDSGQPQHF. The CDR3, as DNA: TGTGCCAGCAGCTTTACAGGGGATTCGGGTCAGCCCCAGCATTTT.

To note about this clonotype: A much larger clonotype is one base distant, so this may be a read error. J is TRBJ1-1 and V is TRBV2; D not certain. CDR1 and CDR2 (germline): SNHLY, FYNNEI. The CDR3 has 13 residues. The ends were cut back, 4 bases at V and 6 bases at J, with 12 bases in the middle. CDR3 bases: TGTGCCAGCAGTGTGAGAACCTTATCTGAAGCTTTCTTT. Protein sequence: CASSVRTLSEAFF.

In its sample, this clonotype was seen many times. This sequence joins TRBV16 and TRBJ1-1; 8 bases align to TRBD1. CDR1 is KGHSY and CDR2 is FQNENV in the germline V gene. The V gene end was trimmed by 4 bases and the J gene end by 0 bases; junction bases not matched to a gene: 10. The CDR3 sequence is 17 residues long. The CDR3 sequence: CASSPDGTGLLNTEAFF. CDR3 DNA: TGTGCCAGCAGCCCAGATGGGACAGGTCTCTTGAACACTGAAGCTTTCTTT.